The 26 T cell receptor beta chains below all came from one sample that was sequenced in a study of monozygotic twins with inflammatory bowel disease. TCRdb reprocessed the 5' RACE reads; each CDR3 protein has one entry and no DNA is given. The ten most abundant clones cover about 1.2% of a sample with 150,000 or so distinct CDR3 sequences. Sequenced: blood. The receptors derive from a human donor with ulcerative colitis or Crohn's disease, or a healthy co-twin of an affected twin (not recorded which).

This rearrangement joins TRBV21-1 to TRBJ1-1. TRBV21-1 is assigned pseudogene status. This CDR3 is built from 12 residues. CDR3 region: CASIQLLDGAFF.

The chain combines TRBV6-5 with TRBJ1-3; as DNA is missing, the TRBD1 call by TCRdb cannot be tested. Germline V gives CDR1 MNHEY, CDR2 SVGAGI. This CDR3 has 13 amino acids. The chain's CDR3 is CASRDTVANTIYF.

The chain employs TRBV7-2 and TRBJ2-2; TCRdb designates TRBD1, a call that cannot be tested without DNA. CDR3 size: 15 residues. Germline CDR1 and CDR2: SGHTA and FQGNSA. CDR3 region: CASSEKGTVPGELFF.

V and J are TRBV12-3 or TRBV12-4 and TRBJ2-7; TCRdb picks TRBD2, but there is no DNA to check that call. This CDR3 comprises 15 residues. This CDR3 is CASNLRAGGPGRQYF.

V usage is TRBV28 and J usage is TRBJ2-7. Germline V gene data show CDR1 as MDHEN and CDR2 as SYDVKM. CDR3 length equals 16 residues. This chain's CDR3 is CASSFYSSGGSYEQYF.

V and J are TRBV5-1 and TRBJ1-1; as DNA is missing, the TRBD1 call by TCRdb cannot be tested. The CDR3 is 13 amino acids. CDR1 is SGHRS and CDR2 is YFSETQ in the germline V gene. Here the CDR3 reads CASREGRNTEAFF.

The CDR3 loop is CSANMDRTNGYTF. This sequence joins TRBV20-1 and TRBJ1-2; TCRdb's D gene call, TRBD1, goes unchecked for lack of DNA. CDR1 is DFQATT and CDR2 is SNEGSKA in the germline V gene (reference sequence). The CDR3 is made up of 13 amino acids.

The genes are TRBV18 and TRBJ2-2; no DNA is available, so the TRBD1 call from TCRdb remains unchecked. Per germline, CDR1 KGHSH and CDR2 LQKENI. This CDR3 has 15 residues. The chain's CDR3 is CASSPLDRADGELFF.

The chain recombines TRBV20-1 with TRBJ2-3; without DNA, the TCRdb call of TRBD1 cannot be checked. The V gene's germline CDR1 is DFQATT and CDR2 SNEGSKA (reference sequence). CDR3 length: 15 amino acids. The CDR3 sequence is CSARETGGGTDTQYF.

The chain employs TRBV29-1 and TRBJ2-2. Per germline, CDR1 SQVTM and CDR2 ANQGSEA. The CDR3 length is 12 residues. The CDR3 protein is CSVVGVSGELFF.

The genes are TRBV29-1 and TRBJ1-1; TCRdb's D gene call, TRBD1, goes unchecked for lack of DNA. Germline assignment: CDR1 SQVTM and CDR2 ANQGSEA. CDR3 length equals 14 residues. This chain's CDR3 is CSAMPGGAGTEAFF.

The chain combines TRBV5-4 with TRBJ1-6. The CDR3 has 15 amino acids. The V gene's germline CDR1 is SGHNT and CDR2 YYREEE (reference sequence). CDR3 sequence reads: CASSLGRADNSPLHF.

J is TRBJ2-7 and V is TRBV5-1. CDR3 length: 13 amino acids. CDR1 SGHRS and CDR2 YFSETQ come from the germline V gene. The CDR3 here is CASSFSDTYEQYF.

This chain links TRBV14 with TRBJ1-3; TCRdb selects TRBD1, and the lack of DNA leaves this call unchecked. The germline CDR1 and CDR2 sequences are SGHDN and FVKESK. The CDR3 spans 15 residues. The CDR3 reads CASSAGTRSGNTIYF. Variable domain in full (rest from reference TRBV14 and TRBJ1-3): EAGVTQFPSHSVIEKGQTVTLRCDPISGHDNLYWYRRVMGKEIKFLLHFVKESKQDESGMPNNRFLAERTGGTYSTLKVQPAELEDSGVYFCASSAGTRSGNTIYFGEGSWLTVV.

The chain is built from TRBV19 and TRBJ2-7; the D gene TCRdb calls, TRBD2, cannot be checked with no DNA. Germline V lookup: CDR1 LNHDA, CDR2 SQIVND (reference sequence). This CDR3 contains 15 residues. This chain's CDR3 is CASSRLWESTYEQYF.

This chain links TRBV28 with TRBJ1-5; absent DNA, TCRdb's TRBD1 call cannot be checked. Germline loops: CDR1 MDHEN, CDR2 SYDVKM. This CDR3 is 16 amino acids long. CDR3 region: CASSWAQGAGNQPQHF. Filled out from reference TRBV28 and TRBJ1-5, the complete variable domain reads DVKVTQSSRYLVKRTGEKVFLECVQDMDHENMFWYRQDPGLGLRLIYFSYDVKMKEKGDIPEGYSVSREKKERFSLILESASTNQTSMYLCASSWAQGAGNQPQHFGDGTRLSIL.

This rearrangement joins TRBV6-5 to TRBJ2-7. CDR3 size: 17 residues. Germline V gene lookup returns CDR1 MNHEY and CDR2 SVGAGI. CDR3 protein: CASSYFTAARQTYEQYF.

The chain joins TRBV19 to TRBJ2-5; TCRdb's D call, TRBD1, is unchecked because there is no DNA. This CDR3 contains 12 residues. CDR1 is LNHDA and CDR2 is SQIVND in the germline V gene (reference sequence). Here the CDR3 reads CASSRGQETQYF.

The chain has TRBV11-1 and TRBJ1-2. The CDR3 totals 12 residues. The germline CDR1 and CDR2 sequences are SGHAT and FQDESV (reference sequence). Here the CDR3 reads CASSHGDYGYTF.

The chain carries TRBV6-5 and TRBJ2-1; TCRdb names TRBD1, which stays unverified in the absence of DNA. CDR3 size: 18 residues. Germline assignment: CDR1 MNHEY and CDR2 SVGAGI. The CDR3 sequence is CASSYSPYREIGNNEQFF.

The chain joins TRBV6-2 or TRBV6-3 to TRBJ2-2; TCRdb reports TRBD2, a call that lacks DNA to check it against. This CDR3 comprises 17 residues. Germline CDR1 MNHEY, CDR2 SVGEGT. The CDR3 loop reads CASSYLAGGPNTGELFF.

The chain couples TRBV29-1 to TRBJ1-1; the D call of TRBD1 rests on TCRdb alone, since no DNA is present to check it. Germline V CDR1 and CDR2: SQVTM, ANQGSEA. The CDR3 extends over 13 amino acids. The CDR3: CSAGTGTNTEAFF.

This chain connects TRBV20-1 to TRBJ2-3; the D gene TCRdb calls, TRBD2, cannot be checked with no DNA. The CDR3 loop spans 16 amino acids. Germline lookup yields CDR1 DFQATT and CDR2 SNEGSKA (reference sequence). Here the CDR3 reads CSAEARLAGDADTQYF.

The chain is built from TRBV7-2 and TRBJ2-1; the TCRdb call, TRBD2, lacks DNA for checking. This CDR3 has 13 amino acids. Per the germline V gene, CDR1 is SGHTA and CDR2 is FQGNSA. This chain's CDR3 is CASSPSRENEQFF. Based on the CDR3 plus reference TRBV7-2 and TRBJ2-1, the full variable domain is GAGVSQSPSNKVTEKGKDVELRCDPISGHTALYWYRQSLGQGLEFLIYFQGNSAPDKSGLPSDRFSAERTGGSVSTLTIQRTQQEDSAVYLCASSPSRENEQFFGPGTRLTVL.

V gene TRBV5-1 combines with J gene TRBJ1-3. The CDR3 is made up of 15 amino acids. Germline values: CDR1 SGHRS, CDR2 YFSETQ. The CDR3 loop reads CASSLVQNSGNTIYF.

The V and J genes are TRBV28 and TRBJ2-7; TCRdb names TRBD2, which stays unverified in the absence of DNA. This CDR3 has 15 amino acids. Germline lookup yields CDR1 MDHEN and CDR2 SYDVKM. The CDR3 is CASTPSRLAYYEQYF.